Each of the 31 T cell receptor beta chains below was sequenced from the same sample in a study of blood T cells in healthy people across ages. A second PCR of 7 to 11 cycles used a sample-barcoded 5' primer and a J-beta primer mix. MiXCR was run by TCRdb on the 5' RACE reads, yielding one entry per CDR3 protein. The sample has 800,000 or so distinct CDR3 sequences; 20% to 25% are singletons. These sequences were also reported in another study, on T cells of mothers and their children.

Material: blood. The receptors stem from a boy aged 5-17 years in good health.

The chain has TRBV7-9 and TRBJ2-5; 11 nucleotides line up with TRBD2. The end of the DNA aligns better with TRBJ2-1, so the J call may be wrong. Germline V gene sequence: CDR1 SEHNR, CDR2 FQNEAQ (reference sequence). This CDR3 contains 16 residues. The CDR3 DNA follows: TGTGCCAGCAGCTCTTTTCGGACTAGCGGGTACAATGAGCAGTTCTTC. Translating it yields CASSSFRTSGYNEQFF.

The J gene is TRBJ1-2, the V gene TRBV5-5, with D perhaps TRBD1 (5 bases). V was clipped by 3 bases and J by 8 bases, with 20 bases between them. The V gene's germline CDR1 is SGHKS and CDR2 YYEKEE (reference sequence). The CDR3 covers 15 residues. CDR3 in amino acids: CASSSPGTSLGGYTF. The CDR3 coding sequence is TGTGCCAGCAGCTCGCCCGGGACTTCCCTCGGGGGCTACACCTTC.

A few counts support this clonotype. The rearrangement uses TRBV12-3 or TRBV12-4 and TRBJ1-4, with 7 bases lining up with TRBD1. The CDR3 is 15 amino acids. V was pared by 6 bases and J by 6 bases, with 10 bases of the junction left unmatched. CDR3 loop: CASRATGVADEKLFF. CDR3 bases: TGTGCCAGCAGGGCCACAGGGGTGGCGGATGAAAAACTGTTTTTT.

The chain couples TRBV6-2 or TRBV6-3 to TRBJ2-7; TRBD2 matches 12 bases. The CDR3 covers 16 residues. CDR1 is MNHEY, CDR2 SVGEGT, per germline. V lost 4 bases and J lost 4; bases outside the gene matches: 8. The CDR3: CASSSTTGLAGYEQYF. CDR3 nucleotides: TGTGCCAGCAGTTCCACGACCGGACTAGCGGGATACGAGCAGTACTTC.

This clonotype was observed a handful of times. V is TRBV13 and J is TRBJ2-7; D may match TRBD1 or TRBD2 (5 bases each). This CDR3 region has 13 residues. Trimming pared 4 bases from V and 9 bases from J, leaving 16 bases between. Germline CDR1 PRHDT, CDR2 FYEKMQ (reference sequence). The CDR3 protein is CASSYGTDSAQYF. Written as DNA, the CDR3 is TGTGCCAGCAGCTACGGGACCGATTCAGCGCAGTACTTC.

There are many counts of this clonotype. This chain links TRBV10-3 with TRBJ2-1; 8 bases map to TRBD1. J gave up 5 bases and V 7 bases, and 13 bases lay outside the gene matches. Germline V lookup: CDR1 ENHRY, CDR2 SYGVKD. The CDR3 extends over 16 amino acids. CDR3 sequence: CAIKRTGMGINNEQFF. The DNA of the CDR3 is TGTGCCATCAAACGGACAGGGATGGGAATTAACAATGAGCAGTTCTTC.

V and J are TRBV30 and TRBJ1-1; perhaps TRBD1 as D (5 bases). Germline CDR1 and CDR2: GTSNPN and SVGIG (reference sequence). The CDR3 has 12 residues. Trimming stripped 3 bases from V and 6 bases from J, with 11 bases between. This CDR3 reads CAWSLTVAEAFF. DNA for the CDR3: TGTGCCTGGAGCCTGACAGTGGCTGAAGCTTTCTTT.

CDR3 amino acids: CASSQGQGTSGETQYF. CDR3 sequence (DNA): TGCGCCAGCAGCCAAGGTCAGGGGACTAGTGGAGAGACCCAGTACTTC. V and J are TRBV4-3 and TRBJ2-5, with TRBD2 identical over 8 bases. The CDR3 consists of 16 residues. Trimming took 1 base from V and 4 from J; bases not matched to a gene: 8. The germline V gene encodes CDR1 LGHNA and CDR2 YSLEER.

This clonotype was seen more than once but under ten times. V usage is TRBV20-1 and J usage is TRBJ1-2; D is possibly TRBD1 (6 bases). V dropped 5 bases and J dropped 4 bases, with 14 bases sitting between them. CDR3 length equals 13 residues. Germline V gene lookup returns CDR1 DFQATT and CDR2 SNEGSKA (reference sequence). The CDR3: CSAALGGPYGYTF. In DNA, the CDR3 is TGCAGTGCTGCTCTTGGGGGGCCCTATGGCTACACCTTC.

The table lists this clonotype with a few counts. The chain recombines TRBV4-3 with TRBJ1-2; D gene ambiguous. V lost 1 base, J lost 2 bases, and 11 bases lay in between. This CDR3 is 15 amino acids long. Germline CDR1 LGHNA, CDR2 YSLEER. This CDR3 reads CASSQVNLANYGYTF. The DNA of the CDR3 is TGCGCCAGCAGCCAAGTGAACCTAGCCAACTATGGCTACACCTTC.

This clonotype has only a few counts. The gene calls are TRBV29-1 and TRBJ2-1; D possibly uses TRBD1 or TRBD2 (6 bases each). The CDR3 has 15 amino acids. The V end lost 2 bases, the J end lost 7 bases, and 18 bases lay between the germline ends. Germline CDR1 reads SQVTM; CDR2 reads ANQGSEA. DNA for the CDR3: TGCAGCGTTGAATGGGTAGGGCAGGGGAGGAATGAGCAGTTCTTC. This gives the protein CSVEWVGQGRNEQFF.

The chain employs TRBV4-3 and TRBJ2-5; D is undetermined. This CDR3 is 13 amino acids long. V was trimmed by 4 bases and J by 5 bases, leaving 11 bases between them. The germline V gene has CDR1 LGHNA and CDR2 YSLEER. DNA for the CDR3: TGCGCCAGCAGCCTATTCTTTCTGGAGACCCAGTACTTC. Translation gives CASSLFFLETQYF.

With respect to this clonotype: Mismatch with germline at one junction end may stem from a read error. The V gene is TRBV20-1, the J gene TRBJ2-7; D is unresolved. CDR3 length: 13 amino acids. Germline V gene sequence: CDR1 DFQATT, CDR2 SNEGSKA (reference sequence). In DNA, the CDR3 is TGCAGTGCTAACCCGACAATCTCCCACGAGCAGTACTTC. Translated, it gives CSANPTISHEQYF.

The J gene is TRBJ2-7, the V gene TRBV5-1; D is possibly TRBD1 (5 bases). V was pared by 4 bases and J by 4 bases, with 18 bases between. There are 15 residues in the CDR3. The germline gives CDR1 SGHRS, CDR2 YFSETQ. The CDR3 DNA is TGCGCCAGCAGCCAAACTAATGTAGGGGTGTACGAGCAGTACTTC. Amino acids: CASSQTNVGVYEQYF.

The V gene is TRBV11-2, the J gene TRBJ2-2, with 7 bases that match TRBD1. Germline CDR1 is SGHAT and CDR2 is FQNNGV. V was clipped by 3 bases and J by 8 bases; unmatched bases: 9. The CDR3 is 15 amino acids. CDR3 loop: CASSFAGGPRGELFF. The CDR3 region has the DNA TGTGCCAGCAGCTTTGCAGGGGGTCCGAGAGGGGAGCTGTTTTTT.

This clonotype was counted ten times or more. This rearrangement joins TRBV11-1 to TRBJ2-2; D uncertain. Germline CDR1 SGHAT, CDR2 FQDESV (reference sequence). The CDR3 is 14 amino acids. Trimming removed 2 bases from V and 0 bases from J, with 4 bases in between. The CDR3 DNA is TGTGCCAGCAGCTTACTGGCGAACACCGGGGAGCTGTTTTTT. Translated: CASSLLANTGELFF.

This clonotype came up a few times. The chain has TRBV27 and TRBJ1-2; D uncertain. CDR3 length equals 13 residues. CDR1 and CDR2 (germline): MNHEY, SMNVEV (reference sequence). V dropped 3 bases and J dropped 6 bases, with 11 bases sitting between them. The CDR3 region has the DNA TGTGCCAGCAGTTTCGGCCCTATCAATGGCTACACCTTC. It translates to CASSFGPINGYTF.

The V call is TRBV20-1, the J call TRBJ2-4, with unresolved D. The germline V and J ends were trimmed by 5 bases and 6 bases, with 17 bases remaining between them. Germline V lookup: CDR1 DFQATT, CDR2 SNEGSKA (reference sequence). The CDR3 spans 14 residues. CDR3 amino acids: CSASKRSGVNIQYF. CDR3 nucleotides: TGCAGTGCTTCAAAGAGATCTGGGGTAAACATTCAGTACTTC.

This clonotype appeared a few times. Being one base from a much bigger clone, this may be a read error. In DNA, the CDR3 is TGTACCAGCAGCTTCCCCTTTTCCGACACTGAAGCTTTCTTT. Its translation: CTSSFPFSDTEAFF. The chain has TRBV5-4 and TRBJ1-1, with no clear D. This CDR3 has 14 residues. Per the germline V gene, CDR1 is SGHNT and CDR2 is YYREEE (reference sequence). Drawing the rest from reference TRBV5-4 and TRBJ1-1, the complete variable domain is ETGVTQSPTHLIKTRGQQVTLRCSSQSGHNTVSWYQQALGQGPQFIFQYYREEENGRGNFPPRFSGLQFPNYSSELNVNALELDDSALYLCTSSFPFSDTEAFFGQGTRLTVV.

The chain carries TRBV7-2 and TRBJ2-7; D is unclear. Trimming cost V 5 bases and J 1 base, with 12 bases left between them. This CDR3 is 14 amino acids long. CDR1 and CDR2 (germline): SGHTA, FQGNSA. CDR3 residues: CASSPLLNSYEQYF. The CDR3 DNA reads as TGTGCCAGCAGCCCCCTCCTAAATTCCTACGAGCAGTACTTC.

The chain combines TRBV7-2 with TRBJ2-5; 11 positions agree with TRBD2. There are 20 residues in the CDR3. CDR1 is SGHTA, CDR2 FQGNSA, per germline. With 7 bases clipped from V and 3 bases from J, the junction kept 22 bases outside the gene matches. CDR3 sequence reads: CASIRAGPGTSGGVEETQYF. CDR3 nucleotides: TGTGCCAGCATAAGAGCCGGGCCTGGGACTAGCGGAGGGGTGGAAGAGACCCAGTACTTC.

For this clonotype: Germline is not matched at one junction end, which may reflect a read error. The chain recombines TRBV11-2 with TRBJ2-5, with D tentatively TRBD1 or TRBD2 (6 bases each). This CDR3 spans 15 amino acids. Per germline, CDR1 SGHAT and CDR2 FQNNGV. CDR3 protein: CASSPGGGLAERLNF. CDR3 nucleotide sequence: TGTGCCAGCAGCCCCGGGGGCGGCTTGGCTGAACGATTAAACTTC.

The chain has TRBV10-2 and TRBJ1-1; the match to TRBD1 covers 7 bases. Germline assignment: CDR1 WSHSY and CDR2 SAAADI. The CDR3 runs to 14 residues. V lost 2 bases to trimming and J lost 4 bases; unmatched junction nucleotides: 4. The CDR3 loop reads CASSEVAGGTEAFF. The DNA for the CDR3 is TGCGCCAGCAGTGAGGTGGCAGGGGGCACTGAAGCTTTCTTT.

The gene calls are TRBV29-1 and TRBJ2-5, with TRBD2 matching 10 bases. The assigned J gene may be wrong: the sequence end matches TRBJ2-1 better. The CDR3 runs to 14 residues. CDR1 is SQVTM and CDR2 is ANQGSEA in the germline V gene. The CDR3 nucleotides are TGCAGCGTTGGGCTAGCGGGAGCCAGGTCTGAGCAGTTCTTC. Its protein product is CSVGLAGARSEQFF.

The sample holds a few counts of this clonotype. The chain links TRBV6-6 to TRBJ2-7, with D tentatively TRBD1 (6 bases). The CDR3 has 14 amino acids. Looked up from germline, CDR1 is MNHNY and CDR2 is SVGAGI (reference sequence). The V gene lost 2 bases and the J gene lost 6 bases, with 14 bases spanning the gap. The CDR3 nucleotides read TGTGCCAGCAGTTACACCACAGGGATGGGCGAGCAGTACTTC. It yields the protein CASSYTTGMGEQYF.

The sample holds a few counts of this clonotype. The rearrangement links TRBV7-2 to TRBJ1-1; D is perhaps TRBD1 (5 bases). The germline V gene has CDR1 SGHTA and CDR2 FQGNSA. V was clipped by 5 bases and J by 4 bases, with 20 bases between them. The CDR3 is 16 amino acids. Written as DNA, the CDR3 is TGTGCCAGCAGCCCCCGACGGGGGATAGACGCCACTGAAGCTTTCTTT. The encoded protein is CASSPRRGIDATEAFF.

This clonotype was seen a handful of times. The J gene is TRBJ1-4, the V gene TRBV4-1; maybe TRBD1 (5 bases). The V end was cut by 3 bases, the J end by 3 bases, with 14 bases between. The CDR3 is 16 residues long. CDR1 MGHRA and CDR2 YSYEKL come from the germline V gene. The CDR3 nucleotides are TGCGCCAGCAGCCAGTTTAGAGGGACGGCTAATGAAAAACTGTTTTTT. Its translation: CASSQFRGTANEKLFF.

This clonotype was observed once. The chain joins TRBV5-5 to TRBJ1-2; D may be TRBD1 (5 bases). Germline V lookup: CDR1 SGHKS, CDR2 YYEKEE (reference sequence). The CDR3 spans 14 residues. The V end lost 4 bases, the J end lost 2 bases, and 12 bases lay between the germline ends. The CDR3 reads CASSRLGGNYGYTF. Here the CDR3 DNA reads TGTGCCAGCAGCAGGTTGGGGGGGAACTATGGCTACACCTTC.

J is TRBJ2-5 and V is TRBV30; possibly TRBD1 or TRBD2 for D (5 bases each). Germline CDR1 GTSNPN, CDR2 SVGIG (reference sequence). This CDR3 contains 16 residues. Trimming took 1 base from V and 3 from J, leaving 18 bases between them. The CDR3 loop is CAWSGMERGREETQYF. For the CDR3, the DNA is TGTGCCTGGAGTGGAATGGAGAGGGGCCGTGAAGAGACCCAGTACTTC.

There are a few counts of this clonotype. CDR3 in amino acids: CASSQESSGTASGANVLTF. The CDR3 DNA reads TGTGCCAGCAGCCAAGAGAGTAGCGGGACAGCTTCTGGGGCCAACGTCCTGACTTTC. The genes are TRBV4-2 and TRBJ2-6, with D possibly being TRBD2 (8 bases). Germline V gene data show CDR1 as LGHNA and CDR2 as YNFKEQ. V dropped 0 bases and J dropped 1 base, with 16 bases sitting between them. The CDR3 sequence is 19 residues long.

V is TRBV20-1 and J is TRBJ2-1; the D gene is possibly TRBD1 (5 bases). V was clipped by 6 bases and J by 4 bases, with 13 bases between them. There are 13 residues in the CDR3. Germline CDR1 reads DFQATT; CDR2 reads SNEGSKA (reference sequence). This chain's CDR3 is CSASRQNYNEQFF. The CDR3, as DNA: TGCAGTGCCTCCCGACAGAATTACAATGAGCAGTTCTTC.